This TCR beta chain was recorded in a study of T cells of healthy individuals. This clonotype was recorded many times. TCRdb independently ran MiXCR on the 5' RACE reads; one entry per CDR3 protein. In the table there are 35,000 to 45,000 distinct CDR3 sequences, approximately 4.9% of which are singletons. Trimming removed 8 bases from V and 1 base from J, with 6 bases in between. The germline V gene encodes CDR1 LNHNV and CDR2 YYDKDF (reference sequence). This CDR3 comprises 12 residues. The sequence came from a human donor in good health. The V gene is TRBV15, the J gene TRBJ1-5; D is unresolved. The CDR3, as DNA: TGTGCCACCTCCAAGAGCAATCAGCCCCAGCATTTT. Its protein is CATSKSNQPQHF.